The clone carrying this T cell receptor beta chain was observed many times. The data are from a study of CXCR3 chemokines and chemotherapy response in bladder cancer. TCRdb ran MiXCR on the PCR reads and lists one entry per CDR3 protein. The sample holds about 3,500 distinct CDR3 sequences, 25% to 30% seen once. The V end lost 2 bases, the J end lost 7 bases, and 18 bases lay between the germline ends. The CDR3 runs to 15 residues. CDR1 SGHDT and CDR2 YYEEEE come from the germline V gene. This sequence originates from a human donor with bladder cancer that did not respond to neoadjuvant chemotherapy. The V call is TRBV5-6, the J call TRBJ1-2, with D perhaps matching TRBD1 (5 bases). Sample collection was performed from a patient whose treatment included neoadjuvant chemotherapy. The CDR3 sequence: CASSFAGTAVSGYTF. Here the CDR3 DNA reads TGTGCCAGCAGCTTCGCCGGGACGGCCGTATCTGGCTACACCTTC.